The rows below give T cell receptor beta chains drawn from one sample of a study of blood T cell repertoires in COVID-19. This table comes from immunoSEQ multiplex PCR, and its TCRdb copy is limited to in-frame clones, with some not included. The table includes about 230,000 clones, roughly 90% detected once. Sequenced material: peripheral blood. These receptors all come from a woman aged 55-70 years with acute or convalescent COVID-19. CDR3s include the opening cysteine and the closing phenylalanine or tryptophan. The D gene is left open where the match is weak. Size is stated for part of the rows, as once, few or many counts, or as a class when the clone is expanded.

v_gene: TRBV4-2
d_gene: .
abundance: .
j_gene: TRBJ1-2
CDR3aa: CASSQVPRGRGGYGYTF
CDR3nt: TGTGCCAGCAGCCAAGTCCCTCGCGGGCGGGGGGGCTATGGCTACACCTTC

v_gene: TRBV3-1/TRBV3-2
d_gene: TRBD1
abundance: few
j_gene: TRBJ1-5
CDR3aa: CASSTGQGGQPQHF
CDR3nt: TGTGCCAGCAGTACCGGACAGGGAGGACAGCCCCAGCATTTT

v_gene: TRBV6-2/TRBV6-3
d_gene: TRBD1
abundance: .
j_gene: TRBJ1-2
CDR3aa: CASNPTGADYGYTF
CDR3nt: TGTGCCAGCAACCCGACAGGGGCAGACTATGGCTACACCTTC

v_gene: TRBV3-1/TRBV3-2
d_gene: TRBD2
abundance: .
j_gene: TRBJ2-7
CDR3aa: CASSQDRGLAGVPSYEQYF
CDR3nt: TGTGCCAGCAGCCAAGATAGGGGACTAGCGGGGGTCCCATCCTACGAGCAGTACTTC

v_gene: TRBV28
d_gene: TRBD1
abundance: .
j_gene: TRBJ1-2
CDR3aa: CASTAGGGIGYGYTF
CDR3nt: TGTGCCAGCACGGCAGGGGGAGGAATCGGCTATGGCTACACCTTC

v_gene: TRBV2
d_gene: .
abundance: .
j_gene: TRBJ1-1
CDR3aa: CASRGQTTMNTEAFF
CDR3nt: TGTGCCAGCAGAGGACAGACGACGATGAACACTGAAGCTTTCTTT

v_gene: TRBV12-5
d_gene: TRBD2
abundance: .
j_gene: TRBJ2-3
CDR3aa: CASGPGTSGGPSTDTQYF
CDR3nt: TGTGCTAGTGGTCCTGGGACTAGCGGGGGCCCTAGCACAGATACGCAGTATTTT

v_gene: TRBV19
d_gene: TRBD2
abundance: once
j_gene: TRBJ2-1
CDR3aa: CATAASGNDEQFF
CDR3nt: TGTGCCACCGCGGCTAGCGGGAACGATGAGCAGTTCTTC

v_gene: TRBV2
d_gene: .
abundance: .
j_gene: TRBJ1-1
CDR3aa: CASSVIAEAFF
CDR3nt: TGTGCCAGCAGTGTTATCGCTGAAGCTTTCTTT

v_gene: TRBV19
d_gene: .
abundance: .
j_gene: TRBJ1-3
CDR3aa: CASSIWGQTSGNTIYF
CDR3nt: TGTGCCAGTAGTATTTGGGGGCAGACATCTGGAAACACCATATATTTT

v_gene: TRBV19
d_gene: TRBD2
abundance: .
j_gene: TRBJ2-2
CDR3aa: CASSALIAGLSNTGELFF
CDR3nt: TGTGCCAGTAGTGCCCTGATAGCGGGACTGTCGAACACCGGGGAGCTGTTTTTT

v_gene: TRBV6-2/TRBV6-3
d_gene: .
abundance: .
j_gene: TRBJ1-5
CDR3aa: CASSRVPVSNQPQHF
CDR3nt: TGTGCCAGCAGTCGGGTTCCCGTTAGCAATCAGCCCCAGCATTTT